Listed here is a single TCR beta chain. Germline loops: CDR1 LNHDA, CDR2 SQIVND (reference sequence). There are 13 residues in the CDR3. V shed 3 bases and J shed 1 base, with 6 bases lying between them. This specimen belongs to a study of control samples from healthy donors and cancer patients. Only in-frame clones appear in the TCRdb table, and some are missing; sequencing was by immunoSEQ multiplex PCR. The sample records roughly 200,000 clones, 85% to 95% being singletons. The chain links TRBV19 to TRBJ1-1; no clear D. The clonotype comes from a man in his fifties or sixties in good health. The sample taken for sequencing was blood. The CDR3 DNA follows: TGTGCCAGTAGTATCGCAGAGAACACTGAAGCTTTCTTT. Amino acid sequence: CASSIAENTEAFF.